This TCR beta chain was sequenced during a study of blood T cell repertoires in COVID-19. Turning to the study itself: Material from acute and convalescent COVID-19 was sourced from the United States, Italy and Spain. T cells, B-cell-depleted T cells, or PBMCs provided the cDNA or gDNA that served as material.

Germline assignment: CDR1 MNHEY and CDR2 SVGAGI. With 0 bases removed from V and 1 base from J, the gap between germline ends came to 12 bases. This CDR3 is 16 amino acids long. Sequenced by immunoSEQ multiplex PCR; TCRdb stores in-frame clones only, minus some. This table has over 250,000 clones, about four fifths appearing once. The sequencing sample was made of peripheral blood. The chain recombines TRBV6-5 with TRBJ1-1; weak D call: TRBD1 (6 bases). The origin of this receptor is a woman in her fifties or sixties who had recovered from COVID-19. CDR3 nucleotides: TGTGCCAGCAGTTACTCCAGGGGTGAGGGGAACACTGAAGCTTTCTTT. Protein sequence: CASSYSRGEGNTEAFF.